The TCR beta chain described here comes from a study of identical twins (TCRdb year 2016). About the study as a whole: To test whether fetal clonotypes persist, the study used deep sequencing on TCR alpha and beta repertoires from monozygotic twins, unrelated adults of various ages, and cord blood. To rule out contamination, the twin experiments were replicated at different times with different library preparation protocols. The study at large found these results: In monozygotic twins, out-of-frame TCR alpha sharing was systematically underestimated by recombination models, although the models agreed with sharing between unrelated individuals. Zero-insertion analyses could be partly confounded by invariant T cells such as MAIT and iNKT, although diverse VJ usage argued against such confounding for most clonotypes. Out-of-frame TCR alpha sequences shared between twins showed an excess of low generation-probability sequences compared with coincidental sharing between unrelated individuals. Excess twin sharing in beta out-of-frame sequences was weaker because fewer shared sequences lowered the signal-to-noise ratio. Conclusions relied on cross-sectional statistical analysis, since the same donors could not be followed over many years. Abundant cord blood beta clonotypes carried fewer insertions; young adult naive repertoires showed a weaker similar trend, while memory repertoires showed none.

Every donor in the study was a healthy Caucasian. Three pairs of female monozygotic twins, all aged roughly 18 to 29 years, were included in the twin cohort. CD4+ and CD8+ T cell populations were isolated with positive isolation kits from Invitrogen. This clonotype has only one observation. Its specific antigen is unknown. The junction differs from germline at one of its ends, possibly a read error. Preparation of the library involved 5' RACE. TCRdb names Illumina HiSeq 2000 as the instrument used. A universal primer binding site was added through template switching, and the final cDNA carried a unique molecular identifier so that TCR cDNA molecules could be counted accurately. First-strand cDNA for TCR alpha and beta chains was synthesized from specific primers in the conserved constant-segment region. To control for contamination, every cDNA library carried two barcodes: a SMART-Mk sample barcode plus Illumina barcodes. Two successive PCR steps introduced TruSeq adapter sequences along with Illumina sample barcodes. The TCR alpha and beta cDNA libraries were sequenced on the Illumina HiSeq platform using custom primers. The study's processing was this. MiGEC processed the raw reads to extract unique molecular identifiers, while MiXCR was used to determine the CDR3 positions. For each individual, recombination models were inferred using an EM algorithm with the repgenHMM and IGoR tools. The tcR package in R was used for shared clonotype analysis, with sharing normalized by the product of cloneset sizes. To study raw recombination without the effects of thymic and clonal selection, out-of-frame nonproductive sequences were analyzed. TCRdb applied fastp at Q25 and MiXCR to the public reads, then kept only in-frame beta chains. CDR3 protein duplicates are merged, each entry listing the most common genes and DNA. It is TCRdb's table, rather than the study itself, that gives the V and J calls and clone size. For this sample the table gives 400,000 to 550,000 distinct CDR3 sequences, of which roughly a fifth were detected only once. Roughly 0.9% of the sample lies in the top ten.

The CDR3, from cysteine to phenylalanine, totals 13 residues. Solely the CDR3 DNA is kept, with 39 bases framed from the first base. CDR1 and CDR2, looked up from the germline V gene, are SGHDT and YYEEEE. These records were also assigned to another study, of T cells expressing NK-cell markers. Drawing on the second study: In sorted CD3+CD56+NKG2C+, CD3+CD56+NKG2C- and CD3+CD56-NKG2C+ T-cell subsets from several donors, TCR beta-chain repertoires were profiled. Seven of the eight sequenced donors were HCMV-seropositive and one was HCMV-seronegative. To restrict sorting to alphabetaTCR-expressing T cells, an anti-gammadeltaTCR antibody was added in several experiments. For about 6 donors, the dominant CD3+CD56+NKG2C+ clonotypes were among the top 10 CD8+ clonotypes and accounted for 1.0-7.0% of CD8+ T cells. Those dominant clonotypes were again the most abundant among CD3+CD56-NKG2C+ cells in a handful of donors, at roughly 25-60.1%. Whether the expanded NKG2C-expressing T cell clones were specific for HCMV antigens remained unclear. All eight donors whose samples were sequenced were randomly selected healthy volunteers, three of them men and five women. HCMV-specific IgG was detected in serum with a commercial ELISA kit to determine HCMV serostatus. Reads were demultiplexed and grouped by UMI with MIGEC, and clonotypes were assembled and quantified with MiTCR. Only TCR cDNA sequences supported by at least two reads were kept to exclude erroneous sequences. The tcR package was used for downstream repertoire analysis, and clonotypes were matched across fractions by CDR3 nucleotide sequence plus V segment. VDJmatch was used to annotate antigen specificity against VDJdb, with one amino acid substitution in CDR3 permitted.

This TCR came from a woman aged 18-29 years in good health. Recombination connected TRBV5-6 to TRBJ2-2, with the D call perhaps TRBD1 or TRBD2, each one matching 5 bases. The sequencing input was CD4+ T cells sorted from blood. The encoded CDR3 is CAISPGRSGELFF. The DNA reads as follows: TGTGCCATCAGCCCGGGACGCAGCGGGGAGCTGTTTTTT.